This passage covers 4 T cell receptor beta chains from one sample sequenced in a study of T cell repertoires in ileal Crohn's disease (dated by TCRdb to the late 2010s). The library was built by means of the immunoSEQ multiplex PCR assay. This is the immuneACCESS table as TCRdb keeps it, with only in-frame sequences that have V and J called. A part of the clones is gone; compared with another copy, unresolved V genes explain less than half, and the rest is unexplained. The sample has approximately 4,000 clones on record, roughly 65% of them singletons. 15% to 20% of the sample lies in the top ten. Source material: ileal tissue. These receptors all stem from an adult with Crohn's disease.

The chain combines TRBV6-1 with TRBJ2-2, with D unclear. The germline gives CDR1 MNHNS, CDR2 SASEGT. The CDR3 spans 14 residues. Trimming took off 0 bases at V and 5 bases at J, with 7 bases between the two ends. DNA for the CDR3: TGTGCCAGCAGTGAAGCATTCAGGACCGGGGAGCTGTTTTTT. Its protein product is CASSEAFRTGELFF.

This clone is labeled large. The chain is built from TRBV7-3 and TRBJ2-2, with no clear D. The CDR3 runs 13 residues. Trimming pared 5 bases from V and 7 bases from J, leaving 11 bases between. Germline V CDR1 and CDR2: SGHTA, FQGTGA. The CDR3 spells CASSPSYIGELFF. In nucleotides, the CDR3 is TGTGCCAGCAGCCCCTCCTATATCGGGGAGCTGTTTTTT.

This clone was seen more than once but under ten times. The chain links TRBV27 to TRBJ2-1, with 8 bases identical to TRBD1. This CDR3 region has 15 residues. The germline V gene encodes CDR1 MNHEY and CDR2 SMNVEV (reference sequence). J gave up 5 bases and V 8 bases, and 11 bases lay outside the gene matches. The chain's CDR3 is CASCWTGPWNNEQFF. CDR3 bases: TGTGCCAGCTGTTGGACAGGGCCGTGGAACAATGAGCAGTTCTTC.

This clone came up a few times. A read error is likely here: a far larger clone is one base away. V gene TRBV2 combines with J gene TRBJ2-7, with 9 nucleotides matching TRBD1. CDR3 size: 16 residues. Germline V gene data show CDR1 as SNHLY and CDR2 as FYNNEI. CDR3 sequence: CASSEEGGDRAGEPYF. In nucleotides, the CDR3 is TGTGCCAGCAGTGAAGAAGGGGGGGACAGGGCAGGGGAGCCGTACTTC.